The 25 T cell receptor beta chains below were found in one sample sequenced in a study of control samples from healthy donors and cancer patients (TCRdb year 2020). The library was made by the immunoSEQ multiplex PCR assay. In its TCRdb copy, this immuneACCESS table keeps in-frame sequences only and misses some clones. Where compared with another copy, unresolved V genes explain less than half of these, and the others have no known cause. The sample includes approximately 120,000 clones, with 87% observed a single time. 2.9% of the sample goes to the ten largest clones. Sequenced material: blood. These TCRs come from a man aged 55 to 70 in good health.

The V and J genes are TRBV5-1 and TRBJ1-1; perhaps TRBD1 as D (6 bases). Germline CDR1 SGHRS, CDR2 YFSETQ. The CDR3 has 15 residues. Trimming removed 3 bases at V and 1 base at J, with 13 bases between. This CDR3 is CASSWAGVENTEAFF. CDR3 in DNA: TGCGCCAGCAGCTGGGCAGGGGTTGAGAACACTGAAGCTTTCTTT.

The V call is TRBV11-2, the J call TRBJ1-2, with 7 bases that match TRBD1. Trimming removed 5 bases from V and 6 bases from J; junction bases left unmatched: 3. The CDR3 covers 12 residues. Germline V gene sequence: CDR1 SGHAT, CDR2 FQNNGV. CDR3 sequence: CASSPGTDGYTF. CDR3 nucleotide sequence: TGTGCCAGCAGCCCCGGGACAGATGGCTACACCTTC. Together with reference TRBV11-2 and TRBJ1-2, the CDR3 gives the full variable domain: EAGVAQSPRYKIIEKRQSVAFWCNPISGHATLYWYQQILGQGPKLLIQFQNNGVVDDSQLPKDRFSAERLKGVDSTLKIQPAKLEDSAVYLCASSPGTDGYTFGSGTRLTVV.

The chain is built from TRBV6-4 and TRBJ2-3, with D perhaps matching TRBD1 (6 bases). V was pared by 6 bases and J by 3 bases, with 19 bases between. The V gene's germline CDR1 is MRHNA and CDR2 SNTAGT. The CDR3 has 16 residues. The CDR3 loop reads CASSLQGSFSTDTQYF. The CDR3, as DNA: TGTGCCAGCAGCCTCCAGGGGTCCTTCTCGACAGATACGCAGTATTTT.

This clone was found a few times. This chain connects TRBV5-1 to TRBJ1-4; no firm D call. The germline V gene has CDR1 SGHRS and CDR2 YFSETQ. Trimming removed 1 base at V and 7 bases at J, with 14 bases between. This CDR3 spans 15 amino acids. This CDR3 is CASSLPAGGPEKLFF. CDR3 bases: TGCGCCAGCAGCTTGCCGGCCGGCGGACCTGAAAAACTGTTTTTT.

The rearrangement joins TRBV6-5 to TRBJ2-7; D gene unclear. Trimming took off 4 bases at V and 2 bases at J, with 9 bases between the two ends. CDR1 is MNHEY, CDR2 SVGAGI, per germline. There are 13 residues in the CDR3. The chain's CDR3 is CASSSTLTYEQYF. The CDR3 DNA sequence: TGTGCCAGCAGTTCGACACTAACCTACGAGCAGTACTTC.

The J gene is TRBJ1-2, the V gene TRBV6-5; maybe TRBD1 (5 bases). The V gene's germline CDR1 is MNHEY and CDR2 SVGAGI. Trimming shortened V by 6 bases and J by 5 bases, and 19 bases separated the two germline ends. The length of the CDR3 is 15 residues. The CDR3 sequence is CASRPGTSHGYGYTF. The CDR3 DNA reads TGTGCCAGCAGACCCGGGACCTCCCACGGGTATGGCTACACCTTC.

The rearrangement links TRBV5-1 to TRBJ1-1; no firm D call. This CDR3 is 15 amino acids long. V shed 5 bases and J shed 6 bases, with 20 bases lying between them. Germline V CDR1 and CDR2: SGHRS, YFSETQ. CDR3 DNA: TGCGCCAGCAGGAATCTTGACGGACGGCCCGCTGAAGCTTTCTTT. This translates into CASRNLDGRPAEAFF.

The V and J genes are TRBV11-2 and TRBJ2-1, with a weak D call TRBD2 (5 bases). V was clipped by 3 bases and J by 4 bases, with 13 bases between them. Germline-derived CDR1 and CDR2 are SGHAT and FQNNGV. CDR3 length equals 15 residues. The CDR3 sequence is CASSFRSDSYNEQFF. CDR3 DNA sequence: TGTGCCAGCAGCTTCCGTTCGGACTCTTACAATGAGCAGTTCTTC.

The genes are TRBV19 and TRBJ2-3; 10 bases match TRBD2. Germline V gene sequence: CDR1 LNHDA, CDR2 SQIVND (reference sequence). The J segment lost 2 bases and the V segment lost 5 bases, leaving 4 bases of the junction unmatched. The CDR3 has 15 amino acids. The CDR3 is CASSSGLASTDTQYF. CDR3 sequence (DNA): TGTGCCAGTAGTTCGGGACTAGCGTCCACAGATACGCAGTATTTT.

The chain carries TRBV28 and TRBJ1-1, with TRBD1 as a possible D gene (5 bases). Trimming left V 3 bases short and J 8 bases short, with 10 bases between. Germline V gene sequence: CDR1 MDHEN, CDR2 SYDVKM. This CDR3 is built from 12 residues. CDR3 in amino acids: CASSFGGTEAFF. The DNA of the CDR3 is TGTGCCAGCAGTTTCGGGGGGACCGAAGCTTTCTTT.

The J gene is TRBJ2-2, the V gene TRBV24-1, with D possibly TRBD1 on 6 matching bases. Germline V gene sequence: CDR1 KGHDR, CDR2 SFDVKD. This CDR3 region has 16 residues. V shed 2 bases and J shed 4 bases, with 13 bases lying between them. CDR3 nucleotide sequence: TGTGCCACCAGTGATTCTGGGGGCCGGGTCACCGGGGAGCTGTTTTTT. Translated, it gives CATSDSGGRVTGELFF.

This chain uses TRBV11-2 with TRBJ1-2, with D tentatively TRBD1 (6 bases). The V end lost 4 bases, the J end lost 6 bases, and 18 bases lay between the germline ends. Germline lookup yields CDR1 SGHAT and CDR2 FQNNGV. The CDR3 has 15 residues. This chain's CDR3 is CASSSTQGSSHGYTF. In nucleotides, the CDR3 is TGTGCCAGCAGCTCCACACAGGGCTCATCACATGGCTACACCTTC.

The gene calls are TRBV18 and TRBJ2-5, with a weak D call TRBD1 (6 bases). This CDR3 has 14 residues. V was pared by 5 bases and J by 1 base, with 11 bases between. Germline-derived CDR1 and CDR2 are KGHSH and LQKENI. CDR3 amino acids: CASSSRGPQETQYF. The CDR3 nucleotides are TGTGCCAGCTCATCCAGGGGACCCCAAGAGACCCAGTACTTC.

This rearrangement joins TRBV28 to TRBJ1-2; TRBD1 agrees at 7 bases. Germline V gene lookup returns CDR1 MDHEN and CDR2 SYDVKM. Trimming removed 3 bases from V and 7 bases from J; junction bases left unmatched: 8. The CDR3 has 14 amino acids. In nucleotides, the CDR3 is TGTGCCAGCAGTTTCGGGGAGGGGGCCTCTGGCTACACCTTC. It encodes CASSFGEGASGYTF.

The CDR3 bases are TGTGCCAGTAGTGTCACAGGGTTTGGCGGGGAGCTGTTTTTT. Translation gives CASSVTGFGGELFF. The rearrangement joins TRBV19 to TRBJ2-2; TRBD1 is a possible D gene (6 bases). The CDR3 is 14 amino acids. Germline CDR1 and CDR2: LNHDA and SQIVND (reference sequence). The V end was cut by 5 bases, the J end by 7 bases, with 14 bases between.

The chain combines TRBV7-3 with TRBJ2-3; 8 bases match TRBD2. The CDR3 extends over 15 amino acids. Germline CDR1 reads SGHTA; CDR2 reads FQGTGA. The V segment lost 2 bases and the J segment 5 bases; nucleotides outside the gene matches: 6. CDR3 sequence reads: CASSLVAGSVDTQYF. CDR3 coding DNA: TGTGCCAGCAGCTTAGTAGCGGGGTCAGTAGATACGCAGTATTTT.

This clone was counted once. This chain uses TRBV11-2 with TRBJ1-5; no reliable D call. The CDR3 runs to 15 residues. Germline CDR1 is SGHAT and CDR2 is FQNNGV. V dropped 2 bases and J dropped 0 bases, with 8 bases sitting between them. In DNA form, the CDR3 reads TGTGCCAGCAGCTTATCCCTGCATAGCAATCAGCCCCAGCATTTT. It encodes CASSLSLHSNQPQHF.

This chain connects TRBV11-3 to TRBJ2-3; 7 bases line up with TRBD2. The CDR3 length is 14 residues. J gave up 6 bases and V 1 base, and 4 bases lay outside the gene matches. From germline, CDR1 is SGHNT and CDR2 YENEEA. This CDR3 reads CASSLGLAADTQYF. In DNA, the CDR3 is TGTGCCAGCAGCTTAGGACTAGCTGCGGATACGCAGTATTTT. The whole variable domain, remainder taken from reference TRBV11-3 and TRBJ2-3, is EAGVVQSPRYKIIEKKQPVAFWCNPISGHNTLYWYLQNLGQGPELLIRYENEEAVDDSQLPKDRFSAERLKGVDSTLKIQPAELGDSAVYLCASSLGLAADTQYFGPGTRLTVL.

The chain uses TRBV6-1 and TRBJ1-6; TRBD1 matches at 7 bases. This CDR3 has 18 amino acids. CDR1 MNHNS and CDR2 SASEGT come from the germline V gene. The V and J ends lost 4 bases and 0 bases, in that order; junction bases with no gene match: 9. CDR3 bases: TGTGCCAGCAGTGGGGGGACAGTCGATTTCTCCTATAATTCACCCCTCCACTTT. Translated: CASSGGTVDFSYNSPLHF.

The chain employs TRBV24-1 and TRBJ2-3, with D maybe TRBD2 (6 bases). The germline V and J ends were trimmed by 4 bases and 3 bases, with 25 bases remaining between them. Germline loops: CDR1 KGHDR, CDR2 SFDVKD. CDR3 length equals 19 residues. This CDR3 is CATSDPTVGSLATTDTQYF. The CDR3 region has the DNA TGTGCCACCAGTGACCCGACGGTGGGGAGTCTAGCGACGACAGATACGCAGTATTTT.

The chain's CDR3 is CASSSPSGYSYGYTF. Written as DNA, the CDR3 is TGTGCCAGCAGTTCGCCTTCGGGTTATAGCTATGGCTACACCTTC. V gene TRBV28 combines with J gene TRBJ1-2; no reliable D call. Between the trimmed V and J ends, which lost 4 bases and 4 bases, there was a span of 16 bases. Germline lookup yields CDR1 MDHEN and CDR2 SYDVKM. CDR3 length: 15 amino acids.

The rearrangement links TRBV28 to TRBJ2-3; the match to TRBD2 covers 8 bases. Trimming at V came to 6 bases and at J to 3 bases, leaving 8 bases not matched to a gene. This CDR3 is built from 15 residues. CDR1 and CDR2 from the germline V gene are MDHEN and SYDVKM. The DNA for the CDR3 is TGTGCCAGCAGGCTCGGGGGGGCGGGAACAGATACGCAGTATTTT. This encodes CASRLGGAGTDTQYF. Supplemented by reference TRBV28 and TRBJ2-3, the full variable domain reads DVKVTQSSRYLVKRTGEKVFLECVQDMDHENMFWYRQDPGLGLRLIYFSYDVKMKEKGDIPEGYSVSREKKERFSLILESASTNQTSMYLCASRLGGAGTDTQYFGPGTRLTVL.

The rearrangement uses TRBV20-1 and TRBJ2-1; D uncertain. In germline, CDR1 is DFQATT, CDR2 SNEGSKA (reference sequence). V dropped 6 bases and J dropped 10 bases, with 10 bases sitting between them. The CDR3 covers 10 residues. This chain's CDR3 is CSATDGEQFF. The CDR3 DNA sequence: TGCAGTGCCACAGATGGCGAGCAGTTCTTC.

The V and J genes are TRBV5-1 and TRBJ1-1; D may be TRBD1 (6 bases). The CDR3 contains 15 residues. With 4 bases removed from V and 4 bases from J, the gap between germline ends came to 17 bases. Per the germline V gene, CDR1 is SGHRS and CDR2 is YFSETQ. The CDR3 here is CASSILQGGRTEAFF. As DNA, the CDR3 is TGCGCCAGCAGCATCTTACAGGGAGGGCGCACTGAAGCTTTCTTT.

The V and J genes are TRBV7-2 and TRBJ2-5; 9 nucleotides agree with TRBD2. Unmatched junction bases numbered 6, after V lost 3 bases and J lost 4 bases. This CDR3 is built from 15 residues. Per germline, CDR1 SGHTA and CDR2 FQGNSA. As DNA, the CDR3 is TGTGCCAGCAGCTTGGGCGGGGGGGCAGGAGAGACCCAGTACTTC. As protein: CASSLGGGAGETQYF.